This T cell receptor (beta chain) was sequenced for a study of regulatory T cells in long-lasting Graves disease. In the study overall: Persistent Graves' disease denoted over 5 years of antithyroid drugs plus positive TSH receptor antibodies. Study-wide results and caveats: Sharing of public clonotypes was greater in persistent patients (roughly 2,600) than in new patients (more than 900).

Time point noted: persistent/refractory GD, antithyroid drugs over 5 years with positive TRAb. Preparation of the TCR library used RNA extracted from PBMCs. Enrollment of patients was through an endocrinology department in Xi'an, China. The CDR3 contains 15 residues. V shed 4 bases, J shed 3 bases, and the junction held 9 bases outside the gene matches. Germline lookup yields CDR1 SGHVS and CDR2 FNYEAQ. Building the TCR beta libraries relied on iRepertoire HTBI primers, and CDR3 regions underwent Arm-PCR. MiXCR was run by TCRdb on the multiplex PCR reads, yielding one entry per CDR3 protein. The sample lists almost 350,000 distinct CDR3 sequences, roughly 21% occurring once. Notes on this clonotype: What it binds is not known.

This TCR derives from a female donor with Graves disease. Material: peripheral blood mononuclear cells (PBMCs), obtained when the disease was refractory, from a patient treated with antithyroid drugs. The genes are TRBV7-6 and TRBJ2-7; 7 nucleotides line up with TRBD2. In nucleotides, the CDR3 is TGTGCCAGCAGCTCGCTATACGCGGGAGACTACGAGCAGTACTTC. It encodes CASSSLYAGDYEQYF.